This TCR beta chain was retrieved from a study of T-cell reconstitution after alpha-beta-depleted transplantation in children. Findings and limits, study-wide: Where alpha-beta T cells came from about two months after transplant was reportedly several hundred expanded graft clones.

This clonotype was found many times. Antigen unknown. Unique molecular identifiers featured in how the TCRbeta library was prepared. In TCRdb, the PCR reads were re-called with MiXCR into one record per CDR3 protein. The sample lists about 470,000 distinct CDR3 sequences; roughly two fifths were seen once. The sample was PBMCs, taken before TCRalphabeta/CD19-depleted stem cell transplant. The clonotype was recovered from a girl aged 2 to 9 with aplastic anemia, due to receive a stem cell transplant.

CDR3 region: CASSLEAGGMNTEAFF. CDR3 in DNA: TGTGCCAGCAGCTTAGAGGCAGGCGGAATGAACACTGAAGCTTTCTTT. The chain combines TRBV7-2 with TRBJ1-1, with D unresolved. The V gene's germline CDR1 is SGHTA and CDR2 FQGNSA. CDR3 length: 16 residues. Trimming cost V 1 base and J 0 bases, with 12 bases left between them.